This T cell receptor beta chain was retrieved from a study of beta chain features in type 1 diabetes. Study conclusions and caveats: Shortening of TCRB CDR3s, moderate but significant, appeared in all four CD4+ subsets of Type 1 diabetes patients.

A word on this clone: What it recognizes is unknown.

Every bit of the isolated RNA underwent reverse transcription, so sequencing read expressed TCRB transcripts. The table came from immunoSEQ multiplex PCR; TCRdb's copy has only in-frame clones and leaves some out. The sample comprises some 350,000 clones, over 8.5% of which are singletons, and roughly 0.6% rests with the top ten. The sequencing input was central memory CD4+ T cells from blood. This receptor was obtained from a man younger than 45 with type 1 diabetes.

The CDR3 region has the DNA TGTGCCAGTAGTAGCCCAGGTGCCCCCGGGGAGCTGTTTTTT. As protein: CASSSPGAPGELFF. The chain carries TRBV19 and TRBJ2-2; D gene uncertain. CDR1 is LNHDA, CDR2 SQIVND, per germline (reference sequence). With 4 bases removed from V and 6 bases from J, the gap between germline ends came to 12 bases. This CDR3 spans 14 amino acids. The full variable domain, with the rest looked up from reference TRBV19 and TRBJ2-2, is DGGITQSPKYLFRKEGQNVTLSCEQNLNHDAMYWYRQDPGQGLRLIYYSQIVNDFQKGDIAEGYSVSREKKESFPLTVTSAQKNPTAFYLCASSSPGAPGELFFGEGSRLTVL.